This T cell receptor (beta chain) was found in a study of Ad26.COV2.S vaccination and SARS-CoV-2 variants. Clones were read by immunoSEQ multiplex PCR, and TCRdb kept only the in-frame ones, dropping some. The table lists about 350,000 clones, 88% of them singletons, with 6.4% in the top ten. V was clipped by 5 bases and J by 3 bases; unmatched bases: 9. Germline-derived CDR1 and CDR2 are SGHTA and FQGTGA. The CDR3 has 17 amino acids. The treatment was: approximately 18 received Ad26.COV2.S at low or high dose, single or two shots; about 5 received placebo; per-sample allocation not given. Each sample was drawn 63 days after the first injection (of vaccine or placebo).

The sequenced sample was peripheral blood, obtained in a trial of Ad26.COV2.S vaccine versus placebo. The chain uses TRBV7-3 and TRBJ2-3; 12 bases map to TRBD2. The sequence came from a person aged 18-60 years who received the Ad26.COV2.S COVID-19 vaccine or a placebo. CDR3 amino acids: CASSPPGTSGLTDTQYF. CDR3 DNA sequence: TGTGCCAGCAGCCCCCCGGGGACTAGCGGGTTGACAGATACGCAGTATTTT.